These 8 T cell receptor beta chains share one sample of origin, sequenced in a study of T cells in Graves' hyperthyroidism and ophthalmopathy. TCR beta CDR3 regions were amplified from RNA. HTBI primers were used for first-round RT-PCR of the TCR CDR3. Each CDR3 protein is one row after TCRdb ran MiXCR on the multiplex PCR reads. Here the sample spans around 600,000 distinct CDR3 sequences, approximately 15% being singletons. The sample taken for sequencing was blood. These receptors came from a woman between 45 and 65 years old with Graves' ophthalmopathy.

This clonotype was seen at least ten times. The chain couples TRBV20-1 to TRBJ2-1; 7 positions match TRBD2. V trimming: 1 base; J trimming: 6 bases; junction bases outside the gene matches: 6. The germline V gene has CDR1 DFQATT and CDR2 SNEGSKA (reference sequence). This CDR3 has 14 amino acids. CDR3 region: CSARGGGSFNEQFF. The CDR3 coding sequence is TGCAGTGCTAGAGGTGGCGGGAGTTTCAATGAGCAGTTCTTC.

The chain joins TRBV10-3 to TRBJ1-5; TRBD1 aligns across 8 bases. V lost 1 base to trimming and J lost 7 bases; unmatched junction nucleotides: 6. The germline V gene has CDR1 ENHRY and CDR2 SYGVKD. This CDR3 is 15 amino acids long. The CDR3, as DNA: TGTGCCATCAGTGAGTACGGACAGGGATTCCAGCCCCAGCATTTT. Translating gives CAISEYGQGFQPQHF.

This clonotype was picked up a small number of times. This CDR3 is CASSTKLDPMYEQYF. In nucleotides, the CDR3 is TGTGCCAGCAGCACCAAACTAGACCCTATGTACGAGCAGTACTTC. The V gene is TRBV5-4, the J gene TRBJ2-7; maybe TRBD2 (5 bases). The V end lost 4 bases, the J end lost 4 bases, and 18 bases lay between the germline ends. This CDR3 has 15 residues. Looked up from germline, CDR1 is SGHNT and CDR2 is YYREEE (reference sequence).

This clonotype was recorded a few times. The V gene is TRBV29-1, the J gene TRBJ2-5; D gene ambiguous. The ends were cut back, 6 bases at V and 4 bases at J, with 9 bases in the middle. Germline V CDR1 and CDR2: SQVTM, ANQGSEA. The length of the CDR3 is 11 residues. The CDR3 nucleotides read TGCAGCGTGGATGGTGGAGAGACCCAGTACTTC. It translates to CSVDGGETQYF. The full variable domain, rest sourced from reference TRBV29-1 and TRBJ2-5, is SAVISQKPSRDICQRGTSLTIQCQVDSQVTMMFWYRQQPGQSLTLIATANQGSEATYESGFVIDKFPISRPNLTFSTLTVSNMSPEDSSIYLCSVDGGETQYFGPGTRLLVL.

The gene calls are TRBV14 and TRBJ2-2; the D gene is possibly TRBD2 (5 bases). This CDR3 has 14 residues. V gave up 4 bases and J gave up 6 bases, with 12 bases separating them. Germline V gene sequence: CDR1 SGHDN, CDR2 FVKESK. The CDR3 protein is CASSPTTGAGELFF. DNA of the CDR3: TGTGCCAGCAGCCCGACTACTGGGGCCGGGGAGCTGTTTTTT.

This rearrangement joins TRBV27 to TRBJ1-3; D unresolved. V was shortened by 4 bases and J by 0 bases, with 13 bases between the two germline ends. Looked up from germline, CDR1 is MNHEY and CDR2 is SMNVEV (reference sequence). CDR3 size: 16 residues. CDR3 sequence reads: CASSSDRRSSGNTIYF. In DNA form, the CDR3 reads TGTGCCAGCAGTTCCGACCGCAGGAGCTCTGGAAACACCATATATTTT.

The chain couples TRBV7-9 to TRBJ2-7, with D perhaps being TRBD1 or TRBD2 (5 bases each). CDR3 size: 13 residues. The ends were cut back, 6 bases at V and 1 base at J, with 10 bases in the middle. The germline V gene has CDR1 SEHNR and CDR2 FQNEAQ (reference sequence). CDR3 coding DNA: TGTGCCAGCAGGAGGGGCGCGTCCTACGAGCAGTACTTC. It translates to CASRRGASYEQYF.

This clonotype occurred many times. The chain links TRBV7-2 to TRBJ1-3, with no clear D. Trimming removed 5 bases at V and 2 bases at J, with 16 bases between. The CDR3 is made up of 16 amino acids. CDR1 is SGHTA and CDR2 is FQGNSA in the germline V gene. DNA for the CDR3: TGTGCCAGCAGCCCCCGAAGTCGTGAACCTGGAAACACCATATATTTT. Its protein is CASSPRSREPGNTIYF.